This TCR beta chain was profiled in a study of PD-1 blockade in classical Hodgkin lymphoma. Time point: cycle 4 day 1 (C4D1), after more than 5 weeks of nivolumab. All patients experienced relapse after autologous stem cell transplantation, and brentuximab vedotin exposure was variable. Best overall response was complete response, partial response or progressive disease in these relapsed/refractory classical Hodgkin lymphoma patients. Regarding the study as a whole: Complete responders had baseline diversity similar to newly diagnosed patients.

CDR3 length equals 14 residues. V lost 4 bases, J lost 1 base, and 11 bases lay in between. The germline gives CDR1 MNHEY, CDR2 SVGAGI. Concerning this clone: The antigen remains unidentified.

Produced via immunoSEQ multiplex PCR; TCRdb's table is partial and in-frame only. This table holds about 85,000 clones, less than 95% found once. The source of this sequence is a human donor with classical Hodgkin lymphoma. This specimen was peripheral blood mononuclear cells (PBMCs), taken before the fourth cycle of nivolumab. This sequence joins TRBV6-5 and TRBJ2-7; no reliable D call. The CDR3 nucleotides are TGTGCCAGCAGTTCCCCCCAGGTTTCCTACGAGCAGTACTTC. Translated: CASSSPQVSYEQYF.